The 10 T cell receptor beta chains below were found in one sample sequenced in a study of blood T cell repertoires in COVID-19. The protocol was immunoSEQ multiplex PCR, while the TCRdb copy is restricted to in-frame clones and leaves out a portion. The sample lists about 240,000 clones, roughly 79% occurring once. The specimen sequenced was peripheral blood. These TCRs come from a woman older than 75 with COVID-19, enrolled during active disease.

The chain combines TRBV19 with TRBJ1-6; the D is unclear. Germline V gene sequence: CDR1 LNHDA, CDR2 SQIVND (reference sequence). V gave up 3 bases and J gave up 13 bases, with 10 bases separating them. The CDR3 sequence is 12 residues long. The CDR3, as DNA: TGTGCCAGTAGTATCACAAGTTCGCCCCTCCACTTT. As protein: CASSITSSPLHF.

This rearrangement joins TRBV4-3 to TRBJ2-2; D might be TRBD2 (6 bases). Per germline, CDR1 LGHNA and CDR2 YSLEER. This CDR3 comprises 15 residues. The ends were cut back, 8 bases at V and 0 bases at J, with 13 bases in the middle. The CDR3 protein is CASGIAAANTGELFF. CDR3 DNA sequence: TGCGCCAGCGGTATAGCGGCAGCGAACACCGGGGAGCTGTTTTTT.

V and J are TRBV30 and TRBJ2-3; 10 nucleotides match TRBD2. Germline loops: CDR1 GTSNPN, CDR2 SVGIG (reference sequence). Trimming took 1 base from V and 4 from J; bases not matched to a gene: 11. The CDR3 extends over 17 amino acids. The CDR3 bases are TGTGCCTGGAGTGCAGCAAGGAGCGGGGGGGCGTCAGATACGCAGTATTTT. Its translation is CAWSAARSGGASDTQYF.

Ten or more counts support this clone. V and J are TRBV19 and TRBJ2-7; 8 bases fit TRBD1. The CDR3 loop spans 14 amino acids. The germline gives CDR1 LNHDA, CDR2 SQIVND (reference sequence). The ends lost 7 bases at V and 5 bases at J; junction bases unmatched: 10. The CDR3 nucleotides are TGTGCCAGTACTCAGTATCAGGGGGCTCACGAGCAGTACTTC. It translates to CASTQYQGAHEQYF.

The chain employs TRBV28 and TRBJ2-7; tentatively, D is TRBD1 (5 bases). In germline, CDR1 is MDHEN, CDR2 SYDVKM. The ends were cut back, 10 bases at V and 3 bases at J, with 10 bases in the middle. The CDR3 spans 11 residues. CDR3 sequence reads: CATQGYYEQYF. As DNA, the CDR3 is TGTGCCACGCAGGGTTACTACGAGCAGTACTTC.

This clone was found once. The chain has TRBV24-1 and TRBJ2-3; 12 bases match TRBD2. Germline trimming cut 4 bases from V and 5 bases from J; bases unmatched to any gene: 6. The CDR3 has 16 amino acids. CDR1 and CDR2 from the germline V gene are KGHDR and SFDVKD. The CDR3 spells CATSDWTSGVGDTQYF. In nucleotides, the CDR3 is TGTGCCACCAGTGACTGGACTAGCGGGGTGGGAGATACGCAGTATTTT.

The chain uses TRBV27 and TRBJ2-3; 9 bases align to TRBD2. This CDR3 has 15 residues. After removal of 5 bases from V and 4 bases from J, the junction contained 7 bases not matched to a gene. CDR1 is MNHEY, CDR2 SMNVEV, per germline (reference sequence). In DNA, the CDR3 is TGTGCCAGCAGTCTCGCGGGAGGGAGACCAGATACGCAGTATTTT. Its protein is CASSLAGGRPDTQYF.

The CDR3 DNA is TGTGCCACCAGGGGGTCGGGGGACACTGAAGCTTTCTTT. It encodes CATRGSGDTEAFF. The genes are TRBV10-3 and TRBJ1-1, with 7 bases aligning to TRBD1. Germline CDR1 and CDR2: ENHRY and SYGVKD. The CDR3 has 13 residues. V was clipped by 10 bases and J by 3 bases; unmatched bases: 8.

The rearrangement links TRBV19 to TRBJ1-6, with D perhaps matching TRBD1 (5 bases). The CDR3 is 16 amino acids. Looked up from germline, CDR1 is LNHDA and CDR2 is SQIVND (reference sequence). V was shortened by 3 bases and J by 8 bases, with 17 bases between the two germline ends. The CDR3 sequence: CASSMVWAGPDSPLHF. The CDR3, as DNA: TGTGCCAGTAGTATGGTTTGGGCAGGGCCGGATTCACCCCTCCACTTT. The complete variable domain, with remaining parts taken from reference TRBV19 and TRBJ1-6, reads DGGITQSPKYLFRKEGQNVTLSCEQNLNHDAMYWYRQDPGQGLRLIYYSQIVNDFQKGDIAEGYSVSREKKESFPLTVTSAQKNPTAFYLCASSMVWAGPDSPLHFGNGTRLTVT.

This clone was seen a few times. This chain joins TRBV2 and TRBJ1-3; D remains ambiguous. Germline CDR1 reads SNHLY; CDR2 reads FYNNEI. The CDR3 extends over 15 amino acids. With 7 bases removed from V and 0 bases from J, the gap between germline ends came to 13 bases. The CDR3 nucleotides read TGTGCCAGCACCACTTGGGCCGGCTCTGGAAACACCATATATTTT. Encoded protein: CASTTWAGSGNTIYF. Looking up the rest from reference TRBV2 and TRBJ1-3 gives the full variable domain: EPEVTQTPSHQVTQMGQEVILRCVPISNHLYFYWYRQILGQKVEFLVSFYNNEISEKSEIFDDQFSVERPDGSNFTLKIRSTKLEDSAMYFCASTTWAGSGNTIYFGEGSWLTVV.